These T cell receptor beta chains were read from a single sample in a study of early stage breast cancer tumors. Here immunoSEQ multiplex PCR was the method, and the copy in TCRdb shows in-frame clones only, minus some. The table lists around 13,000 clones, over 60% of them singletons. The sample taken for sequencing was normal breast tissue next to the tumor. Every receptor here comes from a person aged 45-60 years with breast cancer. The CDR3 runs from the conserved cysteine through the conserved F or W. D genes are given only for firm matches. Only some rows state a clone size, as once, few, many or a class for expanded clones.

v_call	clone_size	d_call	j_call	cdr3_length	cdr3_aa	cdr3_nt
TRBV7-2	-	TRBD1	TRBJ2-5	15	CASSLGDRDQETQYF	TGTGCCAGCAGCTTAGGGGACAGGGACCAAGAGACCCAGTACTTC
TRBV7-9	-	-	TRBJ2-7	12	CASSETGFEQYF	TGTGCCAGCAGCGAGACAGGATTCGAGCAGTACTTC
TRBV28	few	-	TRBJ1-2	13	CASTALGLEGYTF	TGTGCCAGCACCGCTCTGGGACTGGAAGGCTACACCTTC
TRBV9	-	TRBD1	TRBJ2-7	13	CASSQTSGGEQYF	TGTGCCAGCAGCCAGACTTCAGGGGGCGAGCAGTACTTC
TRBV18	once	TRBD1	TRBJ1-5	14	CASSPSGGNQPQHF	TGTGCCAGCTCACCATCAGGGGGGAATCAGCCCCAGCATTTT
TRBV6-1	-	-	TRBJ2-3	13	CASSRRSGETQYF	TGTGCCAGCAGCCGCCGAAGCGGTGAGACGCAGTATTTT
TRBV6-5	-	-	TRBJ1-4	15	CASSYGRDGNEKLFF	TGTGCCAGCAGTTACGGGAGGGACGGGAATGAAAAACTGTTTTTT
TRBV4-3	-	-	TRBJ1-6	16	CASSQQEGLGGSPLHF	TGCGCCAGCAGCCAGCAAGAGGGGTTGGGGGGGTCACCCCTCCACTTT
TRBV19	-	TRBD1	TRBJ1-5	15	CASTLDRGVDQPQHF	TGTGCCAGTACTTTAGACAGGGGAGTAGATCAGCCCCAGCATTTT
TRBV23-1	-	-	TRBJ2-5	17	CASSQTGRDRARETQYF	TGCGCCAGCAGTCAAACCGGGAGAGACAGGGCACGGGAGACCCAGTACTTC
TRBV6-5	-	-	TRBJ2-3	15	CASSYSRGLTDTQYF	TGTGCCAGCAGTTACTCTCGGGGGTTAACAGATACGCAGTATTTT
TRBV6-4	few	-	TRBJ2-7	14	CAFIVGRTDYEQYF	TGTGCCTTCATAGTCGGACGGACAGACTACGAGCAGTACTTC
TRBV2	-	-	TRBJ1-1	14	CASSGQLLNTEAFF	TGTGCCAGCAGCGGACAACTACTCAACACTGAAGCTTTCTTT
TRBV5-8	-	TRBD2	TRBJ2-1	15	CASTPGPSGYNEQFF	TGTGCCAGCACCCCGGGTCCTAGCGGATACAATGAGCAGTTCTTC
TRBV5-1	-	-	TRBJ2-3	16	CASSPGGGGLVDTQYF	TGCGCCAGCAGCCCAGGCGGCGGAGGGCTCGTAGATACGCAGTATTTT
TRBV5-3	-	TRBD1	TRBJ2-7	15	CARSPAGTGSYEQYF	TGTGCCAGAAGCCCGGCCGGGACAGGCTCCTACGAGCAGTACTTC
TRBV2	-	-	TRBJ2-7	14	CASSAVAITTEQYF	TGTGCCAGCAGTGCCGTGGCCATTACTACGGAGCAGTACTTC
TRBV7-6	-	TRBD1	TRBJ2-5	18	CASSKRPPGTGGQETQYF	TGTGCCAGCAGCAAACGCCCACCCGGGACAGGGGGCCAAGAGACCCAGTACTTC
TRBV11-2	-	-	TRBJ1-5	14	CASSLGQVNQPQHF	TGTGCCAGCAGCTTAGGTCAGGTCAATCAGCCCCAGCATTTT
TRBV25-1	-	-	TRBJ1-5	13	CASSSGGTQPQHF	TGTGCCAGCAGTTCTGGGGGGACTCAGCCCCAGCATTTT
TRBV4-2	-	-	TRBJ2-2	15	CASSQGDSVTGELFF	TGTGCCAGCAGCCAAGGAGATAGCGTCACCGGGGAGCTGTTTTTT
TRBV9	-	-	TRBJ1-1	15	CASSVGQGGNTEAFF	TGTGCCAGCAGCGTAGGGCAGGGTGGGAACACTGAAGCTTTCTTT
TRBV14	-	-	TRBJ2-3	14	CASSPRTSTDTQYF	TGTGCCAGCAGCCCCAGGACTAGCACAGATACGCAGTATTTT
TRBV4-1	-	-	TRBJ2-7	16	CASSQGPGINNYEQYF	TGCGCCAGCAGCCAAGGTCCAGGGATAAATAACTACGAGCAGTACTTC
TRBV19	-	TRBD2	TRBJ2-3	19	CASNTWVSTSGGSSDTQYF	TGTGCCAGTAATACATGGGTCTCGACTAGCGGGGGATCCTCAGATACGCAGTATTTT
TRBV28	once	-	TRBJ1-1	14	CASSPMGANTEAFF	TGTGCCAGCAGTCCAATGGGCGCGAACACTGAAGCTTTCTTT